This passage covers 12 T cell receptor beta chains from one sample sequenced in a study of beta chain features in type 1 diabetes. Study-wide findings and caveats: All four CD4+ subsets of Type 1 diabetes patients contained TCRB CDR3s that were moderately but significantly shorter.

Antigen specificity for these receptors is unknown. Reverse transcription of all isolated RNA meant that expressed TCRB transcripts were sequenced. Repertoires were generated with immunoSEQ multiplex PCR, while TCRdb's copy carries only in-frame clones and drops some. The sample has fewer than 300,000 clones, roughly a tenth seen once. Sequencing was carried out using naive CD4+ T cells from blood. These receptors were obtained from a man aged 25-45 years with type 1 diabetes.

The table lists this clone with a few counts. The chain is built from TRBV14 and TRBJ2-3; no clear D gene. Trimming took off 1 base at V and 2 bases at J, with 7 bases between the two ends. In germline, CDR1 is SGHDN, CDR2 FVKESK. The CDR3 consists of 14 residues. The CDR3 DNA sequence: TGTGCCAGCAGCCAAGGGGCCAACACAGATACGCAGTATTTT. Translated: CASSQGANTDTQYF.

This clone was observed a few times. The CDR3 DNA reads TGTGCCAGCACCTCTCGGACAGGCATCTCCTACGAGCAGTACTTC. Translation gives CASTSRTGISYEQYF. The chain couples TRBV6-5 to TRBJ2-7; 7 nucleotides agree with TRBD1. Germline values: CDR1 MNHEY, CDR2 SVGAGI. This CDR3 comprises 15 residues. Trimming at V came to 7 bases and at J to 0 bases, leaving 9 bases not matched to a gene.

V and J are TRBV5-4 and TRBJ2-3, with TRBD2 identical over 12 bases. The V gene end was trimmed by 4 bases and the J gene end by 4 bases; junction bases not matched to a gene: 4. Germline CDR1 and CDR2: SGHNT and YYREEE (reference sequence). The CDR3 runs 15 residues. The CDR3 DNA reads TGTGCCAGCAGCGGTCTAGCGGGGGGGCCAGATACGCAGTATTTT. This translates into CASSGLAGGPDTQYF.

This rearrangement joins TRBV5-4 to TRBJ2-7, with TRBD1 matching 9 bases. This CDR3 spans 15 amino acids. Germline V CDR1 and CDR2: SGHNT, YYREEE (reference sequence). J lost 0 bases, V lost 4 bases, and 5 bases had no gene match. The CDR3 reads CASSKRDRVSYEQYF. Written as DNA, the CDR3 is TGTGCCAGCAGCAAACGGGACAGGGTCTCCTACGAGCAGTACTTC.

This clone was seen a few times. The chain has TRBV7-2 and TRBJ1-4; no definite D call. Trimming cost V 3 bases and J 4 bases, with 9 bases left between them. The CDR3 runs to 14 residues. Germline V gene sequence: CDR1 SGHTA, CDR2 FQGNSA. CDR3 in DNA: TGTGCCAGCAGCTTCCCACCGGGTAATGAAAAACTGTTTTTT. Its protein product is CASSFPPGNEKLFF.

The chain is built from TRBV18 and TRBJ1-1; 9 positions agree with TRBD1. Germline CDR1 KGHSH, CDR2 LQKENI. Trimming took 6 bases from V and 11 from J; bases not matched to a gene: 7. The CDR3 contains 12 residues. Here the CDR3 reads CASSPDRGNAFF. The CDR3 DNA sequence: TGTGCCAGCTCTCCCGACAGGGGGAACGCTTTCTTT.

This sequence joins TRBV15 and TRBJ2-7; TRBD1 matches at 7 bases. CDR1 and CDR2 from the germline V gene are LNHNV and YYDKDF (reference sequence). With V trimmed by 3 bases and J by 0 bases, 5 bases remained unmatched. This CDR3 is built from 15 residues. CDR3 nucleotides: TGTGCCACCAGCAGGCAGGGGACAGTCTCCTACGAGCAGTACTTC. Its protein is CATSRQGTVSYEQYF.

This rearrangement joins TRBV7-3 to TRBJ2-3; D is perhaps TRBD2 (6 bases). The CDR3 covers 15 residues. The V end was cut by 5 bases, the J end by 7 bases, with 19 bases between. Germline V gene sequence: CDR1 SGHTA, CDR2 FQGTGA. The CDR3 DNA follows: TGTGCCAGCAGCCCCGGAGGGTCACTTGTGTATACGCAGTATTTT. It yields the protein CASSPGGSLVYTQYF.

This sequence joins TRBV4-3 and TRBJ1-5, with TRBD1 matching 7 bases. After removal of 4 bases from V and 4 bases from J, the junction contained 7 bases not matched to a gene. This CDR3 spans 15 amino acids. The germline gives CDR1 LGHNA, CDR2 YSLEER. DNA of the CDR3: TGCGCCAGCAGCCTCCTACAGGGGTCAAATCAGCCCCAGCATTTT. Its protein is CASSLLQGSNQPQHF.

This clone has more than one count but fewer than ten. J is TRBJ2-7 and V is TRBV25-1; TRBD1 matches 8 bases. The CDR3 sequence is 13 residues long. With 2 bases clipped from V and 6 bases from J, the junction kept 3 bases outside the gene matches. The germline CDR1 and CDR2 sequences are MGHDK and SYGVNS. The CDR3 nucleotides are TGTGCCAGCAGTGAACAGGGGGCGCGCGAGCAGTACTTC. Translated: CASSEQGAREQYF.

Points on this clone: Its ends do not fully match the called genes, so a read error is possible. The chain recombines TRBV9 with TRBJ2-5; D possibly corresponds to TRBD2 (5 bases). Per germline, CDR1 SGDLS and CDR2 YYNGEE. The CDR3 length is 15 residues. The CDR3 reads CASSVATTNQGTQYF. DNA of the CDR3: TGTGCCAGCAGCGTAGCTACGACTAACCAAGGGACCCAGTACTTC.

The gene calls are TRBV25-1 and TRBJ2-3; perhaps TRBD1 as D (5 bases). The CDR3 is 13 residues long. CDR1 and CDR2 (germline): MGHDK, SYGVNS. V lost 10 bases, J lost 4 bases, and 15 bases lay in between. Written as DNA, the CDR3 is TGTGCCACCACTCAGGGTGGGTCAGATACGCAGTATTTT. Translated, it gives CATTQGGSDTQYF. Variable domain in full (rest from reference TRBV25-1 and TRBJ2-3): EADIYQTPRYLVIGTGKKITLECSQTMGHDKMYWYQQDPGMELHLIHYSYGVNSTEKGDLSSESTVSRIRTEHFPLTLESARPSHTSQYLCATTQGGSDTQYFGPGTRLTVL.